This T cell receptor beta chain came from a study of T cells after yellow fever vaccination. In making TCR cDNA, 5'RACE template switching added a universal primer site and UMIs to it. Via MiXCR, TCRdb re-called the 5' RACE reads, giving one row per CDR3 protein. There are some 320,000 distinct CDR3 sequences in the sample; 8.7% occur only once, and around 3.1% lies in the top ten. The source is a man aged 18 to 30 who received the YFV17D yellow fever vaccine. The material was CD4+ T cells sorted from PBMCs, obtained 5 days after the yellow fever booster vaccination.

DNA for the CDR3: TGTGCCAGCAGCCAAGATCTTTTAGGGGTTGGAAACACCATATATTTT. It codes for CASSQDLLGVGNTIYF. This chain uses TRBV14 with TRBJ1-3, with a possible D match to TRBD1 (5 bases). Germline V gives CDR1 SGHDN, CDR2 FVKESK. The CDR3 consists of 16 residues. V dropped 0 bases and J dropped 3 bases, with 12 bases sitting between them.